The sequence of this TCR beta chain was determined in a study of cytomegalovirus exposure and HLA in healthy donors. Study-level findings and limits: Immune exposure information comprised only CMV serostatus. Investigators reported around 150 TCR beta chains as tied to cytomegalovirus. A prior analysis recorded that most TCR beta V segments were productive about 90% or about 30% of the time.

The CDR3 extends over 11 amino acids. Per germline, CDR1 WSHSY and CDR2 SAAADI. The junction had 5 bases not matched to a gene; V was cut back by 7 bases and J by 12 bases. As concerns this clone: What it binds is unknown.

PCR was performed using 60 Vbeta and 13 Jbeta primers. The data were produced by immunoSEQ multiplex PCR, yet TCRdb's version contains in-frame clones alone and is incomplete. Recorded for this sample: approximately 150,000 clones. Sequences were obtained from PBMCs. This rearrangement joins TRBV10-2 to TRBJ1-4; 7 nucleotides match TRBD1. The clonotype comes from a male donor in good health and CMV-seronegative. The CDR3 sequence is CASTPGQELFF. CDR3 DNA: TGCGCCAGCACCCCCGGACAGGAACTGTTTTTT.